The 23 T cell receptor beta chains below all came from one sample that was sequenced in a study of blood T cell repertoires in COVID-19. Sequenced by immunoSEQ multiplex PCR; TCRdb stores in-frame clones only, minus some. The sample contains roughly 380,000 clones, about nine tenths of which appear only once. Sequenced material: PBMCs or T cells enriched from blood (not recorded which). Receptors originate from a woman aged 25-40 years who had been exposed to COVID-19.

V is TRBV27 and J is TRBJ1-3; 8 bases map to TRBD1. The V gene's germline CDR1 is MNHEY and CDR2 SMNVEV (reference sequence). The CDR3 runs 14 residues. J was trimmed by 4 bases and V by 6 bases; bases with no gene match: 5. The CDR3 DNA reads TGTGCCAGCAGCCCGACAGGGGAAGGAAACACCATATATTTT. Translating it yields CASSPTGEGNTIYF.

The rearrangement links TRBV5-1 to TRBJ2-1; the D gene is possibly TRBD2 (5 bases). The CDR3 sequence is 14 residues long. Trimming left V 0 bases short and J 9 bases short, with 13 bases between. In germline, CDR1 is SGHRS, CDR2 YFSETQ. CDR3 nucleotide sequence: TGCGCCAGCAGCTTGGCTTTAGATGGGAGTGAGCAGTTCTTC. Amino acid sequence: CASSLALDGSEQFF.

The chain links TRBV2 to TRBJ2-7, with D perhaps TRBD1 (6 bases). Trimming cost V 8 bases and J 4 bases, with 15 bases left between them. Germline CDR1 SNHLY, CDR2 FYNNEI. The CDR3 has 13 amino acids. The CDR3 loop reads CASAGTFLYEQYF. In DNA form, the CDR3 reads TGTGCCAGCGCCGGGACATTTCTGTACGAGCAGTACTTC. Full variable domain (outside the CDR3, taken from reference TRBV2 and TRBJ2-7): EPEVTQTPSHQVTQMGQEVILRCVPISNHLYFYWYRQILGQKVEFLVSFYNNEISEKSEIFDDQFSVERPDGSNFTLKIRSTKLEDSAMYFCASAGTFLYEQYFGPGTRLTVT.

The J gene is TRBJ2-2, the V gene TRBV28; 10 positions match TRBD2. CDR3 length: 16 residues. J gave up 6 bases and V 3 bases, and 7 bases lay outside the gene matches. Per germline, CDR1 MDHEN and CDR2 SYDVKM. CDR3 DNA sequence: TGTGCCAGCAGTTTCCTAGCGGGAGAAACGGCCGGGGAGCTGTTTTTT. This sequence encodes CASSFLAGETAGELFF.

This rearrangement joins TRBV11-1 to TRBJ2-1; D is possibly TRBD2 (5 bases). V was cut by 3 bases and J by 4 bases, with 7 bases left in between. Germline lookup yields CDR1 SGHAT and CDR2 FQDESV (reference sequence). The CDR3 totals 13 residues. CDR3 in amino acids: CASSFEGYNEQFF. The CDR3 DNA reads TGTGCCAGCAGCTTCGAGGGTTACAATGAGCAGTTCTTC.

V is TRBV29-1 and J is TRBJ1-1, with a tentative D call TRBD1 (6 bases). CDR1 and CDR2 (germline): SQVTM, ANQGSEA. The length of the CDR3 is 13 residues. V lost 2 bases and J lost 1, with 8 bases in between. The chain's CDR3 is CSVERGQNTEAFF. DNA of the CDR3: TGCAGCGTTGAAAGGGGACAGAACACTGAAGCTTTCTTT. Full variable domain (missing parts from reference TRBV29-1 and TRBJ1-1): SAVISQKPSRDICQRGTSLTIQCQVDSQVTMMFWYRQQPGQSLTLIATANQGSEATYESGFVIDKFPISRPNLTFSTLTVSNMSPEDSSIYLCSVERGQNTEAFFGQGTRLTVV.

The V gene is TRBV19, the J gene TRBJ2-1; tentatively, D is TRBD2 (6 bases). Trimming cost V 4 bases and J 6 bases, with 13 bases left between them. This CDR3 region has 14 residues. Germline CDR1 LNHDA, CDR2 SQIVND (reference sequence). CDR3 in amino acids: CASSSGTYFNEQFF. The CDR3 region has the DNA TGTGCCAGTAGTAGCGGGACTTACTTCAATGAGCAGTTCTTC.

The chain carries TRBV7-9 and TRBJ1-2; D gene unclear. V was pared by 2 bases and J by 8 bases, with 9 bases between. Germline CDR1 SEHNR, CDR2 FQNEAQ (reference sequence). The CDR3 spans 12 residues. DNA for the CDR3: TGTGCCAGCAGCTTAAGCGGGCACGGCTACACCTTC. Amino acid sequence: CASSLSGHGYTF.

Only one count was recorded for this clone. The chain employs TRBV9 and TRBJ1-6; the match to TRBD1 covers 7 bases. Germline V gene lookup returns CDR1 SGDLS and CDR2 YYNGEE. The CDR3 totals 16 residues. The V gene end was trimmed by 3 bases and the J gene end by 7 bases; junction bases not matched to a gene: 10. The CDR3, as DNA: TGTGCCAGCAGCGAAAGTGCCGGGACAGAGAATTCACCCCTCCACTTT. Residues: CASSESAGTENSPLHF.

The genes are TRBV9 and TRBJ2-5; 7 nucleotides align to TRBD1. Germline values: CDR1 SGDLS, CDR2 YYNGEE. The J segment lost 4 bases and the V segment lost 4 bases, leaving 13 bases of the junction unmatched. This CDR3 has 16 residues. CDR3 DNA: TGTGCCAGCAGCCCTGCAACAGGGGTAATAGGAGAGACCCAGTACTTC. Encoded protein: CASSPATGVIGETQYF.

V usage is TRBV5-1 and J usage is TRBJ2-5; perhaps TRBD1 as D (5 bases). Trimming stripped 1 base from V and 2 bases from J, with 9 bases between. The CDR3 contains 14 residues. CDR1 SGHRS and CDR2 YFSETQ come from the germline V gene. CDR3 loop: CASSLSRVQETQYF. The CDR3 region has the DNA TGCGCCAGCAGCTTGAGCAGGGTTCAAGAGACCCAGTACTTC. The variable domain in full, completed from reference TRBV5-1 and TRBJ2-5, reads KAGVTQTPRYLIKTRGQQVTLSCSPISGHRSVSWYQQTPGQGLQFLFEYFSETQRNKGNFPGRFSGRQFSNSRSEMNVSTLELGDSALYLCASSLSRVQETQYFGPGTRLLVL.

This rearrangement joins TRBV2 to TRBJ2-1; 13 bases line up with TRBD2. The germline V gene has CDR1 SNHLY and CDR2 FYNNEI. V shed 4 bases and J 9 bases; nucleotides not matched to a gene: 9. This CDR3 has 16 amino acids. The CDR3 DNA sequence: TGTGCCAGCAGTGGTTCCAGGACTAGCGGGAGCACTGAGCAGTTCTTC. Amino acids: CASSGSRTSGSTEQFF. Supplemented by reference TRBV2 and TRBJ2-1, the full variable domain reads EPEVTQTPSHQVTQMGQEVILRCVPISNHLYFYWYRQILGQKVEFLVSFYNNEISEKSEIFDDQFSVERPDGSNFTLKIRSTKLEDSAMYFCASSGSRTSGSTEQFFGPGTRLTVL.

This clone was counted once. The DNA of the CDR3 is TGTGCCAGCAGTTCCTCACTAGTAACAGATACGCAGTATTTT. It specifies CASSSSLVTDTQYF. The J gene is TRBJ2-3, the V gene TRBV28, with D possibly being TRBD2 (5 bases). The CDR3 loop spans 14 amino acids. CDR1 is MDHEN, CDR2 SYDVKM, per germline. V was cut by 4 bases and J by 3 bases, with 11 bases left in between.

This chain uses TRBV27 with TRBJ1-5; D is ambiguous. Trimming pared 4 bases from V and 0 bases from J, leaving 7 bases between. This CDR3 spans 14 amino acids. The germline CDR1 and CDR2 sequences are MNHEY and SMNVEV (reference sequence). The CDR3 protein is CASSSQDSNQPQHF. The CDR3, as DNA: TGTGCCAGCAGTTCACAAGATAGCAATCAGCCCCAGCATTTT.

V and J are TRBV20-1 and TRBJ2-2, with D perhaps TRBD1 (5 bases). Germline V CDR1 and CDR2: DFQATT, SNEGSKA (reference sequence). Trimming removed 3 bases at V and 4 bases at J, with 9 bases between. This CDR3 is 13 amino acids long. CDR3 sequence (DNA): TGCAGTGCTAGTGGACACCCCACCGGGGAGCTGTTTTTT. Its protein product is CSASGHPTGELFF.

The chain employs TRBV19 and TRBJ1-4; D may be TRBD1 (5 bases). CDR3 size: 13 residues. The V end was cut by 7 bases, the J end by 8 bases, with 14 bases between. Germline assignment: CDR1 LNHDA and CDR2 SQIVND (reference sequence). CDR3 sequence: CASKSGGVEKLFF. The CDR3 DNA reads TGTGCCAGTAAGAGTGGAGGGGTCGAAAAACTGTTTTTT.

The chain employs TRBV11-2 and TRBJ2-5; TRBD2 agrees at 10 bases. CDR3 size: 15 residues. The ends lost 8 bases at V and 2 bases at J; junction bases unmatched: 8. Per germline, CDR1 SGHAT and CDR2 FQNNGV. The CDR3 DNA follows: TGTGCCAGCCGGATTGGACTAGCGGTACAAGAGACCCAGTACTTC. Its protein is CASRIGLAVQETQYF.

CDR3 nucleotides: TGCGCCAGCAGCCAAGGGGGGCTAGCGGGTAAACAAGAGACCCAGTACTTC. Residues: CASSQGGLAGKQETQYF. This chain uses TRBV4-1 with TRBJ2-5; 8 nucleotides align to TRBD2. The CDR3 extends over 17 amino acids. Germline loops: CDR1 MGHRA, CDR2 YSYEKL. V trimming: 1 base; J trimming: 2 bases; junction bases outside the gene matches: 9.

The chain employs TRBV19 and TRBJ2-5; maybe TRBD2 (6 bases). V shed 6 bases and J shed 0 bases, with 11 bases lying between them. CDR1 LNHDA and CDR2 SQIVND come from the germline V gene (reference sequence). The CDR3 is 14 amino acids. CDR3: CASRHPSDQETQYF. CDR3 DNA: TGTGCCAGTAGACACCCTAGCGACCAAGAGACCCAGTACTTC.

This clone occurred once. The genes are TRBV11-3 and TRBJ1-3, with D tentatively TRBD1 (5 bases). CDR3 size: 15 residues. Germline V gene data show CDR1 as SGHNT and CDR2 as YENEEA. The V end lost 1 base, the J end lost 4 bases, and 11 bases lay between the germline ends. The CDR3 reads CASSLARAAGNTIYF. CDR3 DNA: TGTGCCAGCAGCTTAGCCAGGGCAGCCGGAAACACCATATATTTT.

The V gene is TRBV7-6, the J gene TRBJ2-1, with D hard to call. There are 12 residues in the CDR3. The V gene lost 6 bases and the J gene lost 5 bases, with 8 bases spanning the gap. CDR1 is SGHVS, CDR2 FNYEAQ, per germline. The CDR3 DNA sequence: TGTGCCAGCAGTCCTCGCGACAATGAGCAGTTCTTC. Encoded protein: CASSPRDNEQFF.

The V gene is TRBV5-1, the J gene TRBJ2-3; a weak D match, TRBD1 (6 bases). Trimming removed 4 bases at V and 3 bases at J, with 18 bases between. The CDR3 runs to 16 residues. Germline values: CDR1 SGHRS, CDR2 YFSETQ. CDR3 DNA sequence: TGCGCCAGCAGCCCCGTACAGGGATTGAGGACAGATACGCAGTATTTT. Translated, it gives CASSPVQGLRTDTQYF.

The J gene is TRBJ2-5, the V gene TRBV2; 16 bases line up with TRBD2. CDR1 SNHLY and CDR2 FYNNEI come from the germline V gene. The CDR3 extends over 17 amino acids. Unmatched junction bases numbered 9, after V lost 6 bases and J lost 5 bases. The chain's CDR3 is CASRKGTSGRAEETQYF. The CDR3 DNA sequence: TGTGCCAGCAGGAAAGGGACTAGCGGGAGGGCCGAGGAGACCCAGTACTTC.